This T cell receptor (beta chain) was captured by sequencing in a study of cytomegalovirus exposure and HLA in healthy donors (TCRdb year 2017). A note on the overall study: According to a later analysis, one platform produced both the 110 or so validation repertoires and the 670 or so repertoires of the first cohort. The study aimed to test whether cataloging public T cell receptors could reveal signatures of past pathogen exposure. In addition to the first cohort of roughly 670 subjects, a separate validation cohort of 120 different subjects was used. To predict cytomegalovirus infection status, the study combined high-throughput TCR immunosequencing, statistical association of individual TCRs with disease status, and machine learning.

Paper-wide results and their limitations: Most TCR sequences were observed very rarely across donors, whereas some public TCRs were present in many individuals. According to the authors, the approach could potentially be generalized to other disease states and immunological phenotypes. Cytomegalovirus status was reported to be diagnosed by the classifier with high specificity and sensitivity in both the original and validation cohorts. Of the cluster scores, roughly 93% were above 0 in a later analysis, which found that TCRs clustered in the first cohort also tended to co-occur in the roughly 130 validation repertoires. A later analysis lacked HLA typing for the validation cohort, so it scored co-occurrence in that cohort across all 110 or so repertoires. A total of 164 TCR beta chains were listed by the study as associated with cytomegalovirus. A few of the identified cytomegalovirus-associated TCR beta chains were confirmed in vitro to be specific for cytomegalovirus antigens.

The CDR3 sequence holds 14 residues, the cysteine and phenylalanine included. The retained sequence is limited to the CDR3, 42 bases, with the frame set at the first base. CDR1 is given as SQVTM and CDR2 as ANQGSEA, both from the germline V gene. Trimming removed 4 bases from V and 4 bases from J; the gene matches leave 4 bases unexplained. Receptor amplification or capture employed the immunoSEQ multiplex PCR assay. Per the original workflow: To diagnose cytomegalovirus status from the catalog of TCR beta chain sequences, a statistical classification framework was built. What TCRdb holds here is the immuneACCESS table cut down to in-frame rearrangements. Part of the clones is not present; checked against another copy, under half of the missing clones reflect an unresolved V gene, and the others are unexplained. V, J and clone size derive from that table, while D and trimming were established from the DNA sequence. Across this sample there are 150,000 to 200,000 clones, with more than 70% seen only once. The ten largest clones add up to 10% of the sample.

To note about this clone: Its antigen is unknown. No quality values exist for individual bases; no much larger clone is one base distant.

The donors belonged to the validation cohort of around 120 subjects, which was separate from the approximately 660-subject first cohort. This clonotype was sampled from a man younger than 45 in good health and CMV-seropositive. Here the chain combines TRBV29-1 and TRBJ2-3; TRBD2 agrees with 11 junctional bases. Sequencing input: PBMCs. The DNA sequence is TGCAGCGTTGCTAGCGGGAGGAGCTCAGATACGCAGTATTTT. This sequence encodes CSVASGRSSDTQYF.